The 18 T cell receptor beta chains given below trace back to one sample, sequenced in a study of OX40 agonist ivuxolimab in advanced cancers. The table came from immunoSEQ multiplex PCR; TCRdb's copy has only in-frame clones and leaves some out. The sample includes roughly 110,000 clones, approximately 90% of them seen just once. The specimen was CD4+ or CD8+ T cells sorted from blood, collected in a trial of the OX40 agonist ivuxolimab. These receptors all stem from an adult with an advanced solid tumor such as melanoma, head and neck, liver or kidney cancer.

This chain joins TRBV18 and TRBJ1-1, with 7 bases lining up with TRBD1. The CDR3 runs 16 residues. Germline assignment: CDR1 KGHSH and CDR2 LQKENI. The ends lost 5 bases at V and 1 base at J; junction bases unmatched: 10. DNA for the CDR3: TGTGCCAGCTCAAATACAGGGGTTGTGGAGAACACTGAAGCTTTCTTT. Translated, it gives CASSNTGVVENTEAFF. The full variable domain, completed using reference TRBV18 and TRBJ1-1, is NAGVMQNPRHLVRRRGQEARLRCSPMKGHSHVYWYRQLPEEGLKFMVYLQKENIIDESGMPKERFSAEFPKEGPSILRIQQVVRGDSAAYFCASSNTGVVENTEAFFGQGTRLTVV.

This rearrangement joins TRBV18 to TRBJ2-1; D is uncertain. CDR1 and CDR2 (germline): KGHSH, LQKENI. V was trimmed by 9 bases and J by 7 bases, leaving 19 bases between them. The CDR3 runs to 14 residues. CDR3 protein: CASDLEGLVNEQFF. The DNA for the CDR3 is TGTGCCAGTGATTTGGAAGGGCTTGTTAATGAGCAGTTCTTC.

V gene TRBV14 combines with J gene TRBJ2-5; D unresolved. This CDR3 spans 11 amino acids. Germline loops: CDR1 SGHDN, CDR2 FVKESK. Trimming stripped 3 bases from V and 8 bases from J, with 7 bases between. The DNA of the CDR3 is TGTGCCAGCAGCCAGCAGGCAACCCAGTACTTC. It specifies CASSQQATQYF.

The gene calls are TRBV7-2 and TRBJ2-4; TRBD1 agrees at 7 bases. With 2 bases clipped from V and 6 bases from J, the junction kept 7 bases outside the gene matches. There are 15 residues in the CDR3. The germline CDR1 and CDR2 sequences are SGHTA and FQGNSA. For the CDR3, the DNA is TGTGCCAGCAGCTTACAAGGGGGCGCCGGAAACATTCAGTACTTC. Translated, it gives CASSLQGGAGNIQYF.

This chain links TRBV28 with TRBJ2-7; TRBD1 matches 8 bases. The length of the CDR3 is 13 residues. V shed 2 bases and J 12 bases; nucleotides not matched to a gene: 9. Germline loops: CDR1 MDHEN, CDR2 SYDVKM. The CDR3: CASSLSQGARGYF. The CDR3 DNA reads TGTGCCAGCAGTTTAAGTCAGGGGGCTCGCGGGTACTTC.

This rearrangement joins TRBV28 to TRBJ1-4; 10 bases are a match to TRBD1. The CDR3 is 14 amino acids. Germline V CDR1 and CDR2: MDHEN, SYDVKM. V lost 6 bases and J lost 8; bases outside the gene matches: 6. The CDR3 nucleotides read TGTGCCAGCAGAGCGACAGGGGGCCCGGAAAAACTGTTTTTT. Protein sequence: CASRATGGPEKLFF. Full variable domain (remainder filled in from reference TRBV28 and TRBJ1-4): DVKVTQSSRYLVKRTGEKVFLECVQDMDHENMFWYRQDPGLGLRLIYFSYDVKMKEKGDIPEGYSVSREKKERFSLILESASTNQTSMYLCASRATGGPEKLFFGSGTQLSVL.

The chain carries TRBV28 and TRBJ2-5; D call uncertain. This CDR3 has 11 amino acids. The ends were cut back, 6 bases at V and 4 bases at J, with 6 bases in the middle. From germline, CDR1 is MDHEN and CDR2 SYDVKM. CDR3 loop: CASRTTETQYF. CDR3 DNA sequence: TGTGCCAGCAGGACCACAGAGACCCAGTACTTC.

The CDR3 region has the DNA TGTGCCAGCTCACCAGCGGGGAACCTCTCCTACGAGCAGTACTTC. Its translation is CASSPAGNLSYEQYF. The V gene is TRBV18, the J gene TRBJ2-7, with a tentative D call TRBD2 (6 bases). The germline V gene encodes CDR1 KGHSH and CDR2 LQKENI. The CDR3 is 15 amino acids. The germline V and J ends were trimmed by 2 bases and 0 bases, with 11 bases remaining between them. Variable domain in full (rest from reference TRBV18 and TRBJ2-7): NAGVMQNPRHLVRRRGQEARLRCSPMKGHSHVYWYRQLPEEGLKFMVYLQKENIIDESGMPKERFSAEFPKEGPSILRIQQVVRGDSAAYFCASSPAGNLSYEQYFGPGTRLTVT.

The V and J genes are TRBV6-5 and TRBJ1-1; unclear D gene. Looked up from germline, CDR1 is MNHEY and CDR2 is SVGAGI. This CDR3 has 12 residues. Trimming cost V 8 bases and J 8 bases, with 15 bases left between them. The CDR3 region has the DNA TGTGCCAGCTCTAATCGACCAACGGAAGCTTTCTTT. It translates to CASSNRPTEAFF.

The table lists this clone with a count of one. CDR3 DNA: TGTGCCCGCCGGGTGGGCGCGTATAATTCACCCCTCCACTTT. Protein sequence: CARRVGAYNSPLHF. The gene calls are TRBV30 and TRBJ1-6; D not resolved. The V gene lost 8 bases and the J gene lost 4 bases, with 15 bases spanning the gap. In germline, CDR1 is GTSNPN, CDR2 SVGIG (reference sequence). The CDR3 runs to 14 residues.

This clone appeared a few times. Here the CDR3 DNA reads TGTGCCTGGAGTGTACCTTTGTATCCCAGCCAGGTTGGGCCTGGAAACACCATATATTTT. Translating it yields CAWSVPLYPSQVGPGNTIYF. J is TRBJ1-3 and V is TRBV30, with D unresolved. V was shortened by 0 bases and J by 2 bases, with 26 bases between the two germline ends. The germline V gene has CDR1 GTSNPN and CDR2 SVGIG (reference sequence). This CDR3 spans 20 amino acids.

The chain combines TRBV16 with TRBJ2-5; TRBD1 aligns across 10 bases. Germline assignment: CDR1 KGHSY and CDR2 FQNENV. J was trimmed by 3 bases and V by 5 bases; bases with no gene match: 6. The CDR3 is made up of 15 amino acids. The chain's CDR3 is CASSRGTGDKETQYF. DNA of the CDR3: TGTGCCAGCAGCAGAGGGACAGGGGATAAAGAGACCCAGTACTTC.

V gene TRBV19 combines with J gene TRBJ1-1, with TRBD1 as a possible D gene (5 bases). This CDR3 has 16 residues. The germline V and J ends were trimmed by 5 bases and 0 bases, with 16 bases remaining between them. Germline CDR1 reads LNHDA; CDR2 reads SQIVND (reference sequence). The CDR3 region has the DNA TGTGCCAGTAGTCATCAAGGGGCCGGGATGAACACTGAAGCTTTCTTT. Translation gives CASSHQGAGMNTEAFF.

The chain links TRBV5-1 to TRBJ1-1; the match to TRBD1 covers 8 bases. The J segment lost 5 bases and the V segment lost 0 bases, leaving 3 bases of the junction unmatched. From germline, CDR1 is SGHRS and CDR2 YFSETQ. This CDR3 is 14 amino acids long. CDR3 region: CASSLGDRLTEAFF. In DNA form, the CDR3 reads TGCGCCAGCAGCTTGGGGGACAGGCTGACTGAAGCTTTCTTT.

The CDR3 here is CASSYSGQLGQPQHF. The CDR3 bases are TGTGCCAGCAGTTACTCGGGACAGTTGGGTCAGCCCCAGCATTTT. The chain employs TRBV6-5 and TRBJ1-5; 7 positions match TRBD1. Per germline, CDR1 MNHEY and CDR2 SVGAGI. V trimming: 0 bases; J trimming: 6 bases; junction bases outside the gene matches: 5. This CDR3 contains 15 residues.

The rearrangement uses TRBV19 and TRBJ2-7; D is perhaps TRBD1 (6 bases). V lost 5 bases and J 0 bases, leaving 20 bases between the germline ends. Germline V gene data show CDR1 as LNHDA and CDR2 as SQIVND (reference sequence). This CDR3 spans 17 amino acids. CDR3 sequence reads: CASSQAYSGDSSYEQYF. Here the CDR3 DNA reads TGTGCCAGTAGTCAGGCTTACTCAGGGGATAGCTCCTACGAGCAGTACTTC.

The chain links TRBV18 to TRBJ2-3; 7 bases are a match to TRBD2. The CDR3 spans 15 residues. With 8 bases clipped from V and 1 base from J, the junction kept 9 bases outside the gene matches. Germline values: CDR1 KGHSH, CDR2 LQKENI. In DNA form, the CDR3 reads TGTGCCAGCCATGGGTCACGGGGGGGCACAGATACGCAGTATTTT. This gives the protein CASHGSRGGTDTQYF.

CDR3 sequence reads: CASSITGSTNEKLFF. In DNA, the CDR3 is TGTGCCAGTAGTATAACGGGATCAACTAATGAAAAACTGTTTTTT. The genes are TRBV19 and TRBJ1-4; D is undetermined. Trimming took 2 bases from V and 0 from J, leaving 7 bases between them. The CDR3 is made up of 15 amino acids. The germline V gene encodes CDR1 LNHDA and CDR2 SQIVND (reference sequence).